Sequencing of this T cell receptor (beta chain) was carried out in a study of blood T cell repertoires in COVID-19 (TCRdb year 2020). With regard to the full study: Collaborator samples came from the United States, Italy and Spain and covered acute and convalescent phases of COVID-19. Deeply sampled blood TCRbeta repertoires from subjects exposed to, actively infected with, or recovered from COVID-19 were included in the dataset. Where available, HLA class I and class II types were obtained from metadata supplied by the sample provider rather than from assay-based typing. The material from the prospective study consisted of cDNA or gDNA derived from T cells, B-cell-depleted T cells, or PBMCs. The repertoires were made available in a free public database intended to serve as a resource for research on the immune response to SARS-CoV-2. The sample metadata nearly always contained a de-identified subject ID, COVID-19 status, age in years and sex. Samples were obtained from the ongoing ImmuneRACE study (first 160 participants) and from 950 to 1,500 subjects provided by 6 global collaborators.

The immunoSEQ Assay, a bias-controlled multiplex PCR, was used to amplify TCRbeta CDR3 regions from genomic DNA. The authors' pipeline ran thus. Within the assay, amplification of reference gene primers was used to estimate how many nucleated cells each sample contained. Sequence reads were collapsed and filtered to measure the absolute abundance of every unique TCRbeta CDR3 rearrangement. For each sample, productive Simpson clonality was calculated by taking the square root of Simpson's diversity index across productive rearrangements. What TCRdb holds here is the immuneACCESS table cut down to in-frame rearrangements. Part of the clones is not present; checked against another copy, under half of the missing clones reflect an unresolved V gene, and the others are unexplained. That table furnishes V, J and clone size, whereas the DNA furnished D and trimming. For this sample there are 85,000 to 100,000 clones; about 81% appear just once. Clones ranked in the top ten supply around a sixth of the sample.

This clone is a singleton in its sample. Its antigen remains unidentified. The record has no base qualities; no much larger clone is one base away. Trimming leaves V shorter by 6 bases and J shorter by 4 bases, with the junction holding 7 bases beyond the gene matches. Per the germline V gene (reference sequence), LNHNV is the CDR1 and YYDKDF is the CDR2. The CDR3, from cysteine to phenylalanine, totals 14 residues. Just the 42-base CDR3 DNA is kept, in frame starting at base 1. Collaborating institutions collected whole blood in K2EDTA tubes following their own protocols. For TCRbeta analysis, collaborators shipped samples in one of three forms: frozen whole blood, isolated PBMCs, or DNA extracted from either of those sample types. Summary of the overall study and its limitations: Clinical and demographic metadata were provided uncurated, with the amount varying by source and participant.

Recombination linked TRBV15 to TRBJ2-7, with 9 central nucleotides matching TRBD1. The clonotype comes from a woman in her fifties or sixties with acute or convalescent COVID-19. Sequences were obtained from peripheral blood. The encoded CDR3 is CATSPGQGVYEQYF. The DNA is as follows: TGTGCCACCAGTCCGGGACAGGGCGTTTACGAGCAGTACTTC. With all but the CDR3 taken from the reference TRBV15 and TRBJ2-7 genes, the full variable domain is: DAMVIQNPRYQVTQFGKPVTLSCSQTLNHNVMYWYQQKSSQAPKLLFHYYDKDFNNEADTPDNFQSRRPNTSFCFLDIRSPGLGDTAMYLCATSPGQGVYEQYFGPGTRLTVT.